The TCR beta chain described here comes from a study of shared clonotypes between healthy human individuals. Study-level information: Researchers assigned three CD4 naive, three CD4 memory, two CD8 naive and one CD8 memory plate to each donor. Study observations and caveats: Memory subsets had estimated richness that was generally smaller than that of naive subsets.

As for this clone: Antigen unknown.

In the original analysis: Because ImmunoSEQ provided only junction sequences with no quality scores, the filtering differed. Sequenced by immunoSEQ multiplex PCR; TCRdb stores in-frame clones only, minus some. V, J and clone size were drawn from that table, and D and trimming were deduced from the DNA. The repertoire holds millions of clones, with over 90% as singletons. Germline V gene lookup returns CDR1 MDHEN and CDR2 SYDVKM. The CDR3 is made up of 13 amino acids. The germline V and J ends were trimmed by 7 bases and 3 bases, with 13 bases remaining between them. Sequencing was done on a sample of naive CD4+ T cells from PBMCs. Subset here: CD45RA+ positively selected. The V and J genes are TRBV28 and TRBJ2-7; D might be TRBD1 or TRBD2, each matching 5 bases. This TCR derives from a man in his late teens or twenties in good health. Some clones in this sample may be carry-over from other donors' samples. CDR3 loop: CASTTVGGYEQYF. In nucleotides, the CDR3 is TGTGCCAGCACGACAGTCGGAGGCTACGAGCAGTACTTC.